A single sample is the source of the 15 T cell receptor beta chains below, sequenced in a study of monozygotic twins with inflammatory bowel disease. TCRdb reprocessed the 5' RACE reads and reports one entry per CDR3 protein, with no DNA. Its listing shows just over 300,000 distinct CDR3 sequences. Sequenced sample: blood. These receptors came from a human donor with ulcerative colitis or Crohn's disease, or a healthy co-twin of an affected twin (not recorded which).

The rearrangement joins TRBV5-1 to TRBJ1-1; the D call from TCRdb, TRBD1, cannot be confirmed without DNA. Germline-derived CDR1 and CDR2 are SGHRS and YFSETQ. The CDR3 loop spans 16 amino acids. CDR3 loop: CASSLIPGQTMAEAFF.

Here the CDR3 reads CASSLEASSSYEQYF. This chain joins TRBV5-1 and TRBJ2-7. This CDR3 is built from 15 residues. Germline V lookup: CDR1 SGHRS, CDR2 YFSETQ.

The V call is TRBV7-9, the J call TRBJ1-2; with no DNA, the TCRdb D assignment of TRBD1 cannot be verified. There are 14 residues in the CDR3. Per the germline V gene, CDR1 is SEHNR and CDR2 is FQNEAQ (reference sequence). The CDR3 sequence: CASQGPLANYGYTF.

V and J are TRBV6-1 and TRBJ1-1; TCRdb returns TRBD1, unconfirmable since there is no DNA. Germline CDR1 MNHNS, CDR2 SASEGT. This CDR3 comprises 13 residues. CDR3: CASRQQGGTEAFF.

The J gene is TRBJ1-2, the V gene TRBV5-4; TCRdb selects TRBD1, and the lack of DNA leaves this call unchecked. The CDR3 length is 16 residues. Looked up from germline, CDR1 is SGHNT and CDR2 is YYREEE (reference sequence). CDR3 region: CASSADRTGANYGYTF.

V and J are TRBV6-2 or TRBV6-3 and TRBJ2-3; the D call of TRBD2 rests on TCRdb alone, since no DNA is present to check it. Germline V lookup: CDR1 MNHEY, CDR2 SVGEGT. The CDR3 contains 18 residues. The CDR3 loop is CASSYIGVSGPPTDTQYF.

This chain connects TRBV3-1 to TRBJ2-7. The germline gives CDR1 LGHDT, CDR2 YNNKEL (reference sequence). The CDR3 spans 14 residues. CDR3 residues: CASSQVSISYEQYF.

The genes are TRBV27 and TRBJ2-7; without DNA, the TCRdb call of TRBD1 cannot be checked. Germline CDR1 and CDR2: MNHEY and SMNVEV (reference sequence). CDR3 length: 16 amino acids. CDR3 region: CASSSRRDTYSYEQYF.

The genes are TRBV5-1 and TRBJ2-3; the TCRdb call, TRBD2, lacks DNA for checking. The CDR3 has 18 amino acids. Germline values: CDR1 SGHRS, CDR2 YFSETQ. The CDR3 loop reads CASSLDRASGPSTDTQYF.

The V and J genes are TRBV5-1 and TRBJ1-5; the TCRdb call, TRBD1, lacks DNA for checking. Germline V gives CDR1 SGHRS, CDR2 YFSETQ. This CDR3 has 13 amino acids. The CDR3 spells CASSFGQNQPQHF.

The V and J genes are TRBV29-1 and TRBJ2-1; absent DNA, TCRdb's TRBD1 call cannot be checked. The CDR3 loop spans 16 amino acids. Germline assignment: CDR1 SQVTM and CDR2 ANQGSEA. The CDR3 loop is CSVDRSTVSLYNEQFF.

V gene TRBV18 combines with J gene TRBJ2-1; TCRdb names TRBD2, which stays unverified in the absence of DNA. Germline loops: CDR1 KGHSH, CDR2 LQKENI. The CDR3 sequence is 18 residues long. CDR3 sequence: CASSPLLVRLAANNEQFF.

The chain combines TRBV20-1 with TRBJ2-1; there is no DNA to check the TCRdb D call of TRBD1. There are 11 residues in the CDR3. Germline lookup yields CDR1 DFQATT and CDR2 SNEGSKA (reference sequence). CDR3 region: CSAQGHNEQFF.

The CDR3 reads CASSYSWVQPQHF. The chain carries TRBV6-2 or TRBV6-3 and TRBJ1-5. Germline V CDR1 and CDR2: MNHEY, SVGEGT. The CDR3 runs 13 residues.

The chain combines TRBV2 with TRBJ2-1; TCRdb calls TRBD2, which cannot be checked without DNA. This CDR3 has 16 amino acids. Germline-derived CDR1 and CDR2 are SNHLY and FYNNEI. The CDR3 loop reads CASNALASGFHNEQFF.